The sample holds many counts of the clone carrying this TCR beta chain. This sample is drawn from a study of human T cells and chemical hapten exposure. Study details: Patch testing placed 0.01% DPC on the upper back, with readings at 6 days. The patients, most of them female, presented with alopecia areata, totalis or universalis.

Time point here: pre-sensitization, week 0. Treatment reported: therapeutic diphenylcyclopropenone sensitization with weekly scalp DPC. Whole blood, unfractionated, served as the material for total RNA extraction. The germline gives CDR1 SEHNR, CDR2 FQNEAQ (reference sequence). Between the trimmed V and J ends, which lost 2 bases and 6 bases, there was a span of 11 bases. CDR3 size: 14 residues. TCRdb passed the RACE reads through MiXCR, listing each CDR3 protein once. The profile shows about 380,000 distinct CDR3 sequences, 4.5% to 5.5% of them singletons. The sequence was collected from a woman in her forties or fifties with alopecia areata. Some clones in this sample may be carry-over from other donors' samples. The rearrangement uses TRBV7-9 and TRBJ1-5, with D possibly TRBD1 on 6 matching bases. Sequencing was performed on whole blood, taken in connection with sensitization to the hapten diphenylcyclopropenone (DPC). The CDR3 spells CASSLLGARQPQHF. CDR3 coding DNA: TGTGCCAGCAGCTTATTGGGGGCTCGTCAGCCCCAGCATTTT. Full variable domain (remainder filled in from reference TRBV7-9 and TRBJ1-5): DTGVSQNPRHKITKRGQNVTFRCDPISEHNRLYWYRQTLGQGPEFLTYFQNEAQLEKSRLLSDRFSAERPKGSFSTLEIQRTEQGDSAMYLCASSLLGARQPQHFGDGTRLSIL.